Described below is a single TCR beta chain sequence and its context. This entry comes from a study of sequential checkpoint blockade in melanoma. On the study more broadly: Randomization was 1:1 between first-line nivolumab→ipilimumab and ipilimumab→nivolumab. After both sequences, patients received maintenance nivolumab.

Some clones are missing from TCRdb's copy, which holds only in-frame ones; the method was immunoSEQ multiplex PCR. The sample includes tens of thousands of clones, approximately 84% seen only once; the top ten take less than 7%. The sample's treatment: randomized to nivolumab then ipilimumab (arm A) or the reverse (arm B). None of the patients previously received DNA-damaging chemotherapy. From thawed PBMCs, live CD3+CD8+ cells negative for CD19 and CD56 were sorted. Trimming removed 9 bases at V and 2 bases at J, with 14 bases between. The CDR3 is 14 amino acids. Germline V lookup: CDR1 SGDLS, CDR2 YYNGEE.

V gene TRBV9 combines with J gene TRBJ2-2, with a weak D call TRBD2 (6 bases). The specimen was CD8+ T cells sorted from blood (inferred from file names), collected from a patient given nivolumab and ipilimumab in sequence. The TCR sequence derives from a human donor with melanoma. CDR3 DNA: TGTGCCACCAACCCGGGACTTAACACCGGGGAGCTGTTTTTT. Translating it yields CATNPGLNTGELFF. The full variable domain, rest sourced from reference TRBV9 and TRBJ2-2, is DSGVTQTPKHLITATGQRVTLRCSPRSGDLSVYWYQQSLDQGLQFLIQYYNGEERAKGNILERFSAQQFPDLHSELNLSSLELGDSALYFCATNPGLNTGELFFGEGSRLTVL.